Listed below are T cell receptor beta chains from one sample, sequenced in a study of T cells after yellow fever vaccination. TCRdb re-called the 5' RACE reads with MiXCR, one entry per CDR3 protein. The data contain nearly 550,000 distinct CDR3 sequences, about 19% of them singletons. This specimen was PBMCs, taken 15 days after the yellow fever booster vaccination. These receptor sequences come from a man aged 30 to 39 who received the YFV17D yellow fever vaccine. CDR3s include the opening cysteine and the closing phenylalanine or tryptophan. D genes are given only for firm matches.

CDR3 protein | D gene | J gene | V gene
CSARDKKGTGAYEQYF | TRBD1 | TRBJ2-7 | TRBV20-1
CALAVRPDSPGEQFF | . | TRBJ2-1 | TRBV7-9
CSAHGSDGYEQYF | . | TRBJ2-7 | TRBV20-1
CASSPSGTGVAEQYF | TRBD1 | TRBJ2-7 | TRBV5-6
CAISEGLAGAETQYF | TRBD2 | TRBJ2-5 | TRBV10-3
CASSATGDEAFF | TRBD1 | TRBJ1-1 | TRBV7-6
CASRPNLAGGPDGELFF | TRBD2 | TRBJ2-2 | TRBV6-1
CAYLAGILTGELFF | TRBD2 | TRBJ2-2 | TRBV30
CAISGRTDSYEQYF | . | TRBJ2-7 | TRBV10-3
CASSDGTAVLRNQPQHF | TRBD1 | TRBJ1-5 | TRBV27
CASRKTVRQGWVF | . | TRBJ1-4 | TRBV21-1
CASSLRRGSRPEQYF | . | TRBJ2-7 | TRBV13
CASSGVSSGDTQYF | . | TRBJ2-3 | TRBV6-1
CASSATPGQSANVLTF | . | TRBJ2-6 | TRBV5-1
CASSQTQPQHF | . | TRBJ1-5 | TRBV23-1
CASSLGVLAGIQNEQFF | TRBD2 | TRBJ2-1 | TRBV7-2
CASSLAGSNRMEQYF | . | TRBJ2-7 | TRBV5-5
CASRHHLGPGFNEQYF | . | TRBJ2-7 | TRBV7-2
CASSQVVSRAYEQYF | . | TRBJ2-7 | TRBV4-3
CAWSVLALTDTQYF | . | TRBJ2-3 | TRBV30
CASSQDASGRLFGEQFF | TRBD2 | TRBJ2-1 | TRBV14
CSVETGTSPDTQYF | . | TRBJ2-3 | TRBV29-1
CASSPRDRGHGYTF | TRBD1 | TRBJ1-2 | TRBV4-3
CASSLPGQGALDTQYF | TRBD1 | TRBJ2-3 | TRBV6-5
CASTMGRYNEQFF | . | TRBJ2-1 | TRBV19
CASSSNREGSQPQHF | . | TRBJ1-5 | TRBV7-2
CASSLPPGTTAEQFF | TRBD2 | TRBJ2-1 | TRBV7-2
CASKRGTGGGDTQYF | . | TRBJ2-3 | TRBV6-1
CASSPPLLAGYEQYF | TRBD2 | TRBJ2-7 | TRBV7-9
CATSRELAGALKNIQYF | TRBD2 | TRBJ2-4 | TRBV15
CASRSPGTSGREVGELFF | TRBD2 | TRBJ2-2 | TRBV6-2/TRBV6-3
CASSYRDREYGYTF | TRBD1 | TRBJ1-2 | TRBV6-5
CASSLRTGGVVDTQYF | TRBD1 | TRBJ2-3 | TRBV12-3/TRBV12-4
CATSAKQGRGGYTF | . | TRBJ1-2 | TRBV24-1
CATSVESGHHNEQFF | . | TRBJ2-1 | TRBV24-1
CASMDDGGTGEQYF | . | TRBJ2-7 | TRBV25-1
CASSSRDLIKIEQFF | . | TRBJ2-1 | TRBV6-5
CASSIRLAGESTQYF | TRBD2 | TRBJ2-3 | TRBV7-2
CASSFSGRNYGYTF | . | TRBJ1-2 | TRBV12-3/TRBV12-4